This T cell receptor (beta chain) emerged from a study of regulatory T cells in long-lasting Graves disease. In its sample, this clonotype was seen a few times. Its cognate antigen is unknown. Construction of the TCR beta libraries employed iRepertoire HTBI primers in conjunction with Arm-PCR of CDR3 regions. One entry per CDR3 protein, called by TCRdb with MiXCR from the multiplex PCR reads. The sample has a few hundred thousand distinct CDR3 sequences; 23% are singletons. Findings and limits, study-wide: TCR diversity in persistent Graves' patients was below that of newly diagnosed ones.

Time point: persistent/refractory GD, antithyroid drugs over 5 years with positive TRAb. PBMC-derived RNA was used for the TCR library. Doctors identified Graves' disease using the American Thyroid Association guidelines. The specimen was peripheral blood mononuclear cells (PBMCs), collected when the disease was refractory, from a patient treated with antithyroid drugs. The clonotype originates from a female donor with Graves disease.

CDR3 coding DNA: TGCGCCAGCAGCGGACGGACTAGCAGTACCTACGAGCAGTACTTC. This encodes CASSGRTSSTYEQYF. The chain combines TRBV5-1 with TRBJ2-7; 8 nucleotides agree with TRBD2. Germline assignment: CDR1 SGHRS and CDR2 YFSETQ. V gave up 4 bases and J gave up 2 bases; unmatched junction bases: 8. This CDR3 has 15 residues.